Below are 14 T cell receptor beta chains sequenced from a single sample in a study of technical replicates of blood from several donors. TCRdb keeps only in-frame clones here, not all; method: immunoSEQ multiplex PCR. Seen here are under 85,000 clones, 91% observed once, and the top ten hold 0.39%. Sequencing was carried out using T cells isolated from PBMCs. These receptors were obtained from a human donor in good health. Some clones in this sample may be carry-over from other donors' samples.

CDR3 region: CSVEDRGGPDTQYF. The CDR3 nucleotides read TGCAGCGTTGAAGATCGAGGGGGCCCAGATACGCAGTATTTT. This chain connects TRBV29-1 to TRBJ2-3; 7 bases line up with TRBD1. This CDR3 spans 14 amino acids. From germline, CDR1 is SQVTM and CDR2 ANQGSEA. The junction had 4 bases not matched to a gene; V was cut back by 0 bases and J by 4 bases.

J is TRBJ2-1 and V is TRBV11-3, with 10 bases that match TRBD2. Germline V gives CDR1 SGHNT, CDR2 YENEEA. The CDR3 is 16 amino acids. V lost 5 bases and J lost 8; bases outside the gene matches: 12. CDR3 sequence (DNA): TGTGCCAGCAGCCCCCAGACTAGCGGGCGAGGGGATGAGCAGTTCTTC. Residues: CASSPQTSGRGDEQFF.

This chain uses TRBV7-3 with TRBJ2-3; the match to TRBD2 covers 9 bases. The CDR3 has 16 amino acids. Germline trimming cut 0 bases from V and 1 base from J; bases unmatched to any gene: 2. The germline V gene encodes CDR1 SGHTA and CDR2 FQGTGA. CDR3 DNA: TGTGCCAGCAGCTTAACGAGGACTAGCGGCACAGATACGCAGTATTTT. Encoded protein: CASSLTRTSGTDTQYF.

The chain couples TRBV28 to TRBJ2-3; D gene uncertain. The germline V gene has CDR1 MDHEN and CDR2 SYDVKM. The CDR3 runs to 14 residues. The V gene lost 6 bases and the J gene lost 2 bases, with 12 bases spanning the gap. CDR3 protein: CASSPDTYTDTQYF. The DNA for the CDR3 is TGTGCCAGCAGCCCCGACACCTACACAGATACGCAGTATTTT.

The chain is built from TRBV5-1 and TRBJ2-7, with D tentatively TRBD2 (6 bases). CDR1 is SGHRS, CDR2 YFSETQ, per germline. The CDR3 runs 13 residues. Deletions cut 4 bases from V and 7 bases from J, with 15 bases between. CDR3 sequence: CASSPGGALEQYF. The CDR3 DNA reads as TGCGCCAGCAGCCCGGGCGGGGCCCTGGAGCAGTACTTC.

Here the CDR3 reads CASSPGVSYEQYF. In nucleotides, the CDR3 is TGTGCCAGTAGTCCGGGGGTCTCCTACGAGCAGTACTTC. This chain uses TRBV19 with TRBJ2-7; tentatively, D is TRBD2 (6 bases). The CDR3 has 13 residues. The V and J ends lost 5 bases and 0 bases respectively, with 8 bases between them. From germline, CDR1 is LNHDA and CDR2 SQIVND (reference sequence).

This chain uses TRBV4-1 with TRBJ2-5, with 10 nucleotides matching TRBD2. Germline trimming cut 0 bases from V and 5 bases from J; bases unmatched to any gene: 12. The germline CDR1 and CDR2 sequences are MGHRA and YSYEKL. CDR3 length: 18 amino acids. In nucleotides, the CDR3 is TGCGCCAGCAGCCAAGATGGGGCTAGCGGGAGTGGGAGGGAGACCCAGTACTTC. The encoded protein is CASSQDGASGSGRETQYF.

The chain joins TRBV2 to TRBJ2-6, with D tentatively TRBD2 (5 bases). Per the germline V gene, CDR1 is SNHLY and CDR2 is FYNNEI. The germline V and J ends were trimmed by 11 bases and 4 bases, with 12 bases remaining between them. This CDR3 has 13 amino acids. For the CDR3, the DNA is TGTGCCGGAGGTATGCTAGGGGCCAACGTCCTGACTTTC. It encodes CAGGMLGANVLTF. Combining the CDR3 with reference TRBV2 and TRBJ2-6 gives the whole variable domain EPEVTQTPSHQVTQMGQEVILRCVPISNHLYFYWYRQILGQKVEFLVSFYNNEISEKSEIFDDQFSVERPDGSNFTLKIRSTKLEDSAMYFCAGGMLGANVLTFGAGSRLTVL.

The chain employs TRBV7-9 and TRBJ1-5; unclear D gene. Germline V gene data show CDR1 as SEHNR and CDR2 as FQNEAQ (reference sequence). V was trimmed by 3 bases and J by 5 bases, leaving 5 bases between them. The CDR3 loop spans 12 amino acids. In DNA form, the CDR3 reads TGTGCCAGCAGCTTGGCTGATCAGCCCCAGCATTTT. The encoded protein is CASSLADQPQHF.

The rearrangement joins TRBV5-1 to TRBJ2-7, with 8 bases that match TRBD2. CDR1 is SGHRS and CDR2 is YFSETQ in the germline V gene. The length of the CDR3 is 15 residues. Trimming removed 4 bases from V and 2 bases from J; junction bases left unmatched: 8. The CDR3 here is CASSPLAATTYEQYF. In nucleotides, the CDR3 is TGCGCCAGCAGCCCACTAGCGGCAACAACCTACGAGCAGTACTTC.

This rearrangement joins TRBV30 to TRBJ2-1, with D unclear. CDR1 is GTSNPN and CDR2 is SVGIG in the germline V gene (reference sequence). CDR3 length: 13 amino acids. V lost 4 bases to trimming and J lost 4 bases, with 11 bases between them. CDR3 nucleotide sequence: TGTGCCTGGACTGGAGACCTTTACAATGAGCAGTTCTTC. This translates into CAWTGDLYNEQFF.

This clone has just one count. The rearrangement links TRBV2 to TRBJ2-3; 7 bases line up with TRBD2. V gave up 7 bases and J gave up 1 base; unmatched junction bases: 2. The germline CDR1 and CDR2 sequences are SNHLY and FYNNEI. The CDR3 is 13 amino acids. The CDR3 bases are TGTGCCAGCAAAACTAGCGGCACAGATACGCAGTATTTT. Its translation: CASKTSGTDTQYF.

CDR3 sequence reads: CATSRLVFTGELFF. The CDR3 DNA reads TGTGCCACCAGCCGGCTAGTGTTCACCGGGGAGCTGTTTTTT. The rearrangement joins TRBV15 to TRBJ2-2; the D is unclear. Trimming took 5 bases from V and 4 from J, leaving 11 bases between them. This CDR3 spans 14 amino acids. The germline V gene encodes CDR1 LNHNV and CDR2 YYDKDF (reference sequence).

The table lists this clone with a count of one. J is TRBJ2-5 and V is TRBV6-5, with 10 nucleotides matching TRBD1. Germline V gives CDR1 MNHEY, CDR2 SVGAGI. V lost 4 bases to trimming and J lost 4 bases; unmatched junction nucleotides: 6. The length of the CDR3 is 15 residues. CDR3 sequence reads: CASSSSGQGLETQYF. In nucleotides, the CDR3 is TGTGCCAGCAGTTCCTCGGGACAGGGGCTAGAGACCCAGTACTTC.